The source of this T cell receptor beta chain is a study of shared clonotypes between healthy human individuals. Across the whole study: Researchers assigned three CD4 naive, three CD4 memory, two CD8 naive and one CD8 memory plate to each donor.

A CD45RA+ naive subset and a CD45RA-negative memory subset were split from CD4+ cells. The assay was immunoSEQ multiplex PCR, and TCRdb's table has in-frame clones only and misses some. The sample lists some 2,500,000 clones, approximately 90% seen once, with 0.3% to 0.45% in the top ten. CDR3 size: 12 residues. V was shortened by 3 bases and J by 4 bases, with 4 bases between the two germline ends. Germline assignment: CDR1 MDHEN and CDR2 SYDVKM. This clone has a single count. Its antigen is unknown. At the DNA level, this CDR3 is encoded by other sequences in the same sample as well. Study-wide results and caveats: Several donors showed sharing of approximately 5% of naive CD4 clonotypes. In general, naive subsets displayed greater estimated richness than memory subsets did.

The chain joins TRBV28 to TRBJ2-1; D is unclear. This TCR derives from a man aged 18 to 30 in good health. Some clones in this sample may be carry-over from other donors' samples. Sequenced material: naive CD4+ T cells from PBMCs. This sample's subset: CD45RA+ positively selected. The CDR3 DNA sequence: TGTGCCAGCAGTTTCCTATACAATGAGCAGTTCTTC. Protein product: CASSFLYNEQFF.